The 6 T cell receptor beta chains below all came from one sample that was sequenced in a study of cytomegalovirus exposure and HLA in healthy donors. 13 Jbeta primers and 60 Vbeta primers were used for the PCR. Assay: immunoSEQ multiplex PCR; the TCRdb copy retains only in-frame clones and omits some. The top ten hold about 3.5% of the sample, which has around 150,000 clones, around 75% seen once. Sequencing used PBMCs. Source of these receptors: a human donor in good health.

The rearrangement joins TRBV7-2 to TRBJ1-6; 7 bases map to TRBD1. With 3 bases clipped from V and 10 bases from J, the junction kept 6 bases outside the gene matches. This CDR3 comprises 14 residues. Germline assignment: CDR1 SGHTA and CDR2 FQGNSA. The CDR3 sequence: CASSFRDSKSPLHF. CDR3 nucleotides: TGTGCCAGCAGCTTCCGGGACAGTAAATCACCCCTCCACTTT. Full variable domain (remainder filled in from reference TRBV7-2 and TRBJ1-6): GAGVSQSPSNKVTEKGKDVELRCDPISGHTALYWYRQSLGQGLEFLIYFQGNSAPDKSGLPSDRFSAERTGGSVSTLTIQRTQQEDSAVYLCASSFRDSKSPLHFGNGTRLTVT.

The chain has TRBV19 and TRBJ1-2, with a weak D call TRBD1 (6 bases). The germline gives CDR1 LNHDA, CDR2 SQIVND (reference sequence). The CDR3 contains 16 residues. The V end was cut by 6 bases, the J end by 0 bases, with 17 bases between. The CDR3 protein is CASRPLGGTANYGYTF. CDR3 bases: TGTGCCAGTAGGCCCCTTGGGGGCACTGCTAACTATGGCTACACCTTC.

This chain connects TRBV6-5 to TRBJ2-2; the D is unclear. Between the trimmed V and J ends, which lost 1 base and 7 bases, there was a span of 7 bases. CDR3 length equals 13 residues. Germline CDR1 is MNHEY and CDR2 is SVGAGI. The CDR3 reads CASSYFFIGELFF. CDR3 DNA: TGTGCCAGCAGTTACTTCTTTATCGGGGAGCTGTTTTTT.

For the CDR3, the DNA is TGTGCCAGCAGCTTAGACACGGGGGACCAGCCCCAGCATTTT. It specifies CASSLDTGDQPQHF. The chain is built from TRBV13 and TRBJ1-5, with D perhaps TRBD1 (5 bases). CDR1 and CDR2 (germline): PRHDT, FYEKMQ (reference sequence). V lost 1 base, J lost 7 bases, and 11 bases lay in between. The CDR3 spans 14 residues.

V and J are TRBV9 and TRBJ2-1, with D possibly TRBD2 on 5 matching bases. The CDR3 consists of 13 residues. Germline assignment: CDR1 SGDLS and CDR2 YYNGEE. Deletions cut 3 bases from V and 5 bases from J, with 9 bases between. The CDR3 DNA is TGTGCCAGCAGCGGGACTGGTAACAATGAGCAGTTCTTC. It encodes CASSGTGNNEQFF.

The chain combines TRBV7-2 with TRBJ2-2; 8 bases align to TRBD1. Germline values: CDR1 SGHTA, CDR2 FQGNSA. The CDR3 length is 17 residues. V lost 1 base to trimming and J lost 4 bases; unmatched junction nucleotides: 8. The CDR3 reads CASSLVRGRPVTGELFF. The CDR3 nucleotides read TGTGCCAGCAGCTTAGTCAGGGGGCGCCCGGTCACCGGGGAGCTGTTTTTT. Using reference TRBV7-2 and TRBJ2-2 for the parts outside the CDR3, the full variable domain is GAGVSQSPSNKVTEKGKDVELRCDPISGHTALYWYRQSLGQGLEFLIYFQGNSAPDKSGLPSDRFSAERTGGSVSTLTIQRTQQEDSAVYLCASSLVRGRPVTGELFFGEGSRLTVL.